This passage covers 24 T cell receptor beta chains from one sample sequenced in a study of TIL therapy for anti-PD-1-resistant metastatic lung cancer. Time point defined: pre-treatment sample, taken before nivolumab and TIL therapy. The libraries were made with immunoSEQ v3. Sequencing was performed with immunoSEQ multiplex PCR; in TCRdb, only in-frame clones are kept and a portion is missing. This repertoire shows around 21,000 clones, around 71% found once; its top ten account for roughly 2%. Sequencing was performed on blood, taken at baseline. The receptor source for this set is a person between 25 and 79 years old with non-small cell lung cancer.

V usage is TRBV6-6 and J usage is TRBJ1-2, with D uncertain. This CDR3 region has 14 residues. Germline lookup yields CDR1 MNHNY and CDR2 SVGAGI (reference sequence). Trimming removed 0 bases at V and 6 bases at J, with 11 bases between. CDR3 in amino acids: CASSYSKGKDGYTF. DNA of the CDR3: TGTGCCAGCAGTTACTCGAAAGGGAAAGATGGCTACACCTTC.

This clone was counted only a few times. V gene TRBV2 combines with J gene TRBJ2-2; D is unclear. Trimming pared 2 bases from V and 0 bases from J, leaving 7 bases between. Germline loops: CDR1 SNHLY, CDR2 FYNNEI. The CDR3 totals 15 residues. The CDR3 here is CASSERMANTGELFF. As DNA, the CDR3 is TGTGCCAGCAGTGAAAGAATGGCGAACACCGGGGAGCTGTTTTTT.

The chain links TRBV21-1 to TRBJ2-1; TRBD2 is the table's D call and was not checked against the DNA. TRBV21-1 is an annotated pseudogene. The CDR3 is made up of 14 amino acids. The CDR3, as DNA: TGTGCCAGCAGCAGGACTTTTGCCTACAATGAGCAGTTCTTC. This codes for CASSRTFAYNEQFF.

This clone was seen only once. The rearrangement joins TRBV12-3 or TRBV12-4 to TRBJ1-6; tentatively, D is TRBD1 (5 bases). CDR3 length equals 13 residues. V was trimmed by 1 base and J by 15 bases, leaving 13 bases between them. CDR3 sequence: CASSLVGRVDLHF. CDR3 sequence (DNA): TGTGCCAGCAGTTTAGTAGGCAGGGTGGACCTCCACTTT.

The genes are TRBV3-1 (or the pseudogene TRBV3-2) and TRBJ1-2, with D possibly TRBD1 on 6 matching bases. CDR1 and CDR2 (germline): LGHDT, YNNKEL (reference sequence). CDR3 size: 15 residues. With 4 bases removed from V and 0 bases from J, the gap between germline ends came to 12 bases. The DNA of the CDR3 is TGTGCCAGCAGCCCGAAGGGGGGTTCTAACTATGGCTACACCTTC. It translates to CASSPKGGSNYGYTF.

This clone was seen only once. The chain combines TRBV4-1 with TRBJ1-1, with D perhaps matching TRBD1 (5 bases). Germline V gene data show CDR1 as MGHRA and CDR2 as YSYEKL. The CDR3 consists of 14 residues. Trimming pared 3 bases from V and 5 bases from J, leaving 13 bases between. Written as DNA, the CDR3 is TGCGCCAGCAGCCACCCCTCGGGGGGAACTGAAGCTTTCTTT. This codes for CASSHPSGGTEAFF.

This clone was seen a handful of times. The chain uses TRBV3-1 (or the pseudogene TRBV3-2) and TRBJ1-5, with D tentatively TRBD1 (5 bases). The length of the CDR3 is 14 residues. The V gene lost 8 bases and the J gene lost 0 bases, with 11 bases spanning the gap. Germline V lookup: CDR1 LGHDT, CDR2 YNNKEL (reference sequence). The CDR3 spells CASSWGNSNQPQHF. The CDR3 nucleotides are TGTGCCAGCTCATGGGGGAATAGCAATCAGCCCCAGCATTTT.

About this clone: Other nucleotide sequences from this sample produce the same CDR3. This chain links TRBV19 with TRBJ2-7, with no clear D. Trimming took off 0 bases at V and 3 bases at J, with 6 bases between the two ends. Germline CDR1 and CDR2: LNHDA and SQIVND (reference sequence). The CDR3 is 13 amino acids. The CDR3 loop reads CASSIESFYEQYF. The CDR3 nucleotides read TGTGCCAGTAGTATAGAGAGCTTCTACGAGCAGTACTTC.

The chain couples TRBV27 to TRBJ2-2, with a weak D call TRBD2 (6 bases). CDR3 length equals 13 residues. Trimming left V 1 base short and J 6 bases short, with 6 bases between. The germline gives CDR1 MNHEY, CDR2 SMNVEV (reference sequence). CDR3 bases: TGTGCCAGCAGTTTATGGGGGGCCGGGGAGCTGTTTTTT. Translation: CASSLWGAGELFF.

V and J are TRBV6-5 and TRBJ2-7, with D possibly being TRBD1 or TRBD2 (5 bases each). CDR3 length: 15 amino acids. Germline V CDR1 and CDR2: MNHEY, SVGAGI. V gave up 4 bases and J gave up 7 bases, with 20 bases separating them. The CDR3 here is CASSWGSGPRVEQYF. The DNA for the CDR3 is TGTGCCAGCAGTTGGGGGAGCGGACCCCGTGTGGAGCAGTACTTC.

The chain couples TRBV4-1 to TRBJ1-1, with D uncertain. There are 15 residues in the CDR3. Germline loops: CDR1 MGHRA, CDR2 YSYEKL. Trimming stripped 1 base from V and 5 bases from J, with 14 bases between. Here the CDR3 reads CASSQVPGGETEAFF. In DNA form, the CDR3 reads TGCGCCAGCAGCCAAGTTCCTGGCGGAGAGACTGAAGCTTTCTTT.

CDR3 nucleotide sequence: TGTGCCATCCCTCCCCCCGGACTAGCGGGGGGTACGAACACCGGGGAGCTGTTTTTT. As protein: CAIPPPGLAGGTNTGELFF. This chain uses TRBV7-9 with TRBJ2-2, with TRBD2 matching over 14 bases. V was clipped by 10 bases and J by 0 bases; unmatched bases: 13. Germline CDR1 SEHNR, CDR2 FQNEAQ (reference sequence). The CDR3 contains 19 residues. Together with reference TRBV7-9 and TRBJ2-2, the CDR3 gives the full variable domain: DTGVSQNPRHKITKRGQNVTFRCDPISEHNRLYWYRQTLGQGPEFLTYFQNEAQLEKSRLLSDRFSAERPKGSFSTLEIQRTEQGDSAMYLCAIPPPGLAGGTNTGELFFGEGSRLTVL.

The rearrangement uses TRBV15 and TRBJ1-6; 9 bases are shared with TRBD1. The ends lost 0 bases at V and 7 bases at J; junction bases unmatched: 4. The CDR3 is 16 residues long. Germline V gives CDR1 LNHNV, CDR2 YYDKDF (reference sequence). The CDR3 region has the DNA TGTGCCACCAGCAGAGATTCGGGGACAGGGAATTCACCCCTCCACTTT. Translated, it gives CATSRDSGTGNSPLHF.

This clone has a handful of counts. V and J are TRBV12-3 or TRBV12-4 and TRBJ2-5; TRBD2 is a possible D gene (6 bases). Deletions cut 6 bases from V and 5 bases from J, with 13 bases between. The CDR3 length is 13 residues. CDR3 sequence: CASSRLGGETQYF. CDR3 bases: TGTGCCAGCAGCAGACTAGGTGGTGAGACCCAGTACTTC.

The J gene is TRBJ2-1, the V gene TRBV5-1; D is ambiguous. Germline values: CDR1 SGHRS, CDR2 YFSETQ. V shed 3 bases and J shed 7 bases, with 11 bases lying between them. This CDR3 has 13 residues. The CDR3 spells CASSWTIENEQFF. Written as DNA, the CDR3 is TGCGCCAGCAGCTGGACGATTGAGAATGAGCAGTTCTTC.

This chain uses TRBV29-1 with TRBJ2-7; 8 nucleotides align to TRBD2. Germline CDR1 reads SQVTM; CDR2 reads ANQGSEA. This CDR3 region has 13 residues. Trimming took 7 bases from V and 6 from J; bases not matched to a gene: 11. Here the CDR3 reads CSAGTGGPFEQYF. The CDR3, as DNA: TGCAGCGCAGGGACGGGAGGGCCATTCGAGCAGTACTTC.

This clone has a handful of counts. The chain is built from TRBV7-2 and TRBJ1-6; no firm D call. The V end was cut by 4 bases, the J end by 5 bases, with 9 bases between. The germline CDR1 and CDR2 sequences are SGHTA and FQGNSA. The CDR3 totals 14 residues. In DNA form, the CDR3 reads TGTGCCAGCAGCTCCAGAGTTAATAATTCACCCCTCCACTTT. Translating it yields CASSSRVNNSPLHF.

This clone has a handful of counts. The rearrangement links TRBV10-3 to TRBJ2-1; D not certain. CDR1 is ENHRY and CDR2 is SYGVKD in the germline V gene. This CDR3 has 19 amino acids. The V gene lost 0 bases and the J gene lost 5 bases, with 23 bases spanning the gap. CDR3 coding DNA: TGTGCCATCAGTGAGTCGATTAGTTCAACGACTCTCGATGACAATGAGCAGTTCTTC. Translation gives CAISESISSTTLDDNEQFF.

This rearrangement joins TRBV5-1 to TRBJ1-2; 8 bases map to TRBD1. Germline values: CDR1 SGHRS, CDR2 YFSETQ. V lost 4 bases and J lost 0; bases outside the gene matches: 5. CDR3 length: 15 residues. CDR3 loop: CASSAGQATNYGYTF. Here the CDR3 DNA reads TGCGCCAGCAGCGCGGGACAGGCAACTAACTATGGCTACACCTTC.

This clone was counted a few times. The CDR3 DNA reads TGTGCCAGCAGTTCGACGTATAATCAGCCCCAGCATTTT. Protein: CASSSTYNQPQHF. The chain uses TRBV6-5 and TRBJ1-5, with no clear D. Trimming removed 4 bases at V and 4 bases at J, with 8 bases between. Germline CDR1 MNHEY, CDR2 SVGAGI. The length of the CDR3 is 13 residues.

This chain connects TRBV2 to TRBJ2-1, with 11 bases lining up with TRBD2. J was trimmed by 12 bases and V by 5 bases; bases with no gene match: 12. The CDR3 sequence is 15 residues long. The germline CDR1 and CDR2 sequences are SNHLY and FYNNEI. Here the CDR3 reads CASSPSASGRSLQFF. The CDR3 DNA is TGTGCCAGCAGTCCATCCGCTAGCGGGAGGTCCCTGCAGTTCTTC.

The rearrangement links TRBV4-3 to TRBJ1-2; 7 bases line up with TRBD1. Trimming at V came to 1 base and at J to 8 bases, leaving 10 bases not matched to a gene. Germline V gene lookup returns CDR1 LGHNA and CDR2 YSLEER. CDR3 length equals 15 residues. The CDR3 loop is CASSQVTGIGGGYTF. The CDR3 nucleotides read TGCGCCAGCAGCCAAGTAACCGGGATAGGGGGCGGCTACACCTTC.

The chain joins TRBV6-4 to TRBJ1-5, with a tentative D call TRBD1 (5 bases). Germline V gene sequence: CDR1 MRHNA, CDR2 SNTAGT. Trimming removed 4 bases from V and 2 bases from J, with 9 bases in between. This CDR3 region has 14 residues. The CDR3 spells CASSVGEGNQPQHF. CDR3 nucleotides: TGTGCCAGCAGTGTGGGGGAAGGCAATCAGCCCCAGCATTTT.

The chain employs TRBV4-1 and TRBJ2-7; D may be TRBD1 or TRBD2 (5 bases each). The germline gives CDR1 MGHRA, CDR2 YSYEKL. This CDR3 has 13 amino acids. Trimming pared 1 base from V and 6 bases from J, leaving 10 bases between. This CDR3 reads CASSQGYGAEQYV. CDR3 in DNA: TGCGCCAGCAGCCAAGGGTACGGGGCCGAGCAGTACGTC.